This T cell receptor beta chain was observed in a study of Graves' ophthalmopathy and Graves' hyperthyroidism. This clonotype was observed a handful of times. The study amplified TCR beta CDR3 regions using RNA transcripts. Second-round multiplex PCR followed a first-round RT-PCR using HTBI primers. TCRdb passed the multiplex PCR reads through MiXCR, listing each CDR3 protein once. The sample yields 200,000 to 300,000 distinct CDR3 sequences, 45% seen once. Germline V gives CDR1 SGDLS, CDR2 YYNGEE. This CDR3 has 16 residues. The trim removed 7 bases at V and 1 base at J, leaving 13 bases unmatched. The rearrangement links TRBV9 to TRBJ1-1; 7 bases map to TRBD1. This receptor was obtained from an adult man with Graves' ophthalmopathy. Sequencing was done on a sample of peripheral blood. The CDR3 reads CASSPRGQGSNTEAFF. The CDR3 DNA reads as TGTGCCAGCTCACCGAGGGGGCAGGGATCGAACACTGAAGCTTTCTTT.